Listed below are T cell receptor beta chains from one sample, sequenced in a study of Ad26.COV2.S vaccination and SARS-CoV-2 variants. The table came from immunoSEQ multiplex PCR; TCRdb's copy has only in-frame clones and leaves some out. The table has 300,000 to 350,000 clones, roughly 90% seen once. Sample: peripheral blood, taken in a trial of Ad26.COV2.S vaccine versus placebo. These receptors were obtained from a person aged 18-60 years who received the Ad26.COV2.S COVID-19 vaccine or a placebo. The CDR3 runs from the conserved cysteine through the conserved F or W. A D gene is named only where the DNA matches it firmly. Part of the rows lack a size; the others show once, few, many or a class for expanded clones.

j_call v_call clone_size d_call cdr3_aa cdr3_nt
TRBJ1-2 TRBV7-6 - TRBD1 CASSSRWGQGVYGYTF TGTGCCAGCAGCTCACGGTGGGGACAGGGAGTCTATGGCTACACCTTC
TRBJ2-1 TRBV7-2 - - CASSLVGSSYNEQFF TGTGCCAGCAGCTTAGTCGGGAGCTCCTACAATGAGCAGTTCTTC
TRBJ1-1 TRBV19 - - CASRDTGSTEAFF TGTGCCAGTAGAGATACAGGGAGCACTGAAGCTTTCTTT
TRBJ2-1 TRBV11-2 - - CASSSAGYSSYNEQFF TGTGCCAGCAGCTCGGCCGGCTACAGCTCCTACAATGAGCAGTTCTTC
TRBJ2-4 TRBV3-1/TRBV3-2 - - CASSRQVNIQYF TGTGCCAGCAGCCGTCAGGTAAACATTCAGTACTTC
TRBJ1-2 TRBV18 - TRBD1 CASSASTGALNYGYTF TGTGCCAGCTCGGCCTCGACAGGGGCCCTTAACTATGGCTACACCTTC
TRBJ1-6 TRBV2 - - CASTNQMTGFGSPLHF TGTGCCAGCACTAACCAAATGACAGGATTCGGGTCACCCCTCCACTTT
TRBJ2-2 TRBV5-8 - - CASGYTGELFF TGTGCCAGCGGGTACACCGGGGAGCTGTTTTTT
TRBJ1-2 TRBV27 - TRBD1 CASFSPGQGMRGYTF TGTGCCAGTTTCTCCCCGGGACAGGGAATGAGGGGCTACACCTTC
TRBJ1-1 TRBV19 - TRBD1 CASSMGQMNTEAFF TGTGCCAGTAGTATGGGACAGATGAACACTGAAGCTTTCTTT
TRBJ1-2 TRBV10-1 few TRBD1 CASSPGGGGYGYTF TGCGCCAGCAGCCCAGGGGGCGGCGGCTATGGCTACACCTTC
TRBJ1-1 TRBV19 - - CASSIWGFTEAFF TGTGCCAGTAGTATTTGGGGGTTTACTGAAGCTTTCTTT
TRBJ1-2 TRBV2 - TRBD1 CAGHLGTGHSSYGYTF TGTGCCGGGCACCTCGGGACAGGGCATTCTTCCTATGGCTACACCTTC
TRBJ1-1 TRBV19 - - CASSNTGVGWMEAFF TGTGCCAGTAGTAATACAGGAGTCGGATGGATGGAAGCTTTCTTT
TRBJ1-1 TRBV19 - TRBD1 CASSIQTGTGNTEAFF TGTGCCAGTAGTATACAAACCGGGACAGGGAACACTGAAGCTTTCTTT
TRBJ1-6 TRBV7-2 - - CASSEGLPRTPLHF TGTGCCAGCAGCGAGGGACTCCCCAGGACACCCCTCCACTTT
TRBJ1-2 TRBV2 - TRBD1 CASREQGAPYGYTF TGTGCCAGCAGGGAACAGGGGGCGCCCTATGGCTACACCTTC
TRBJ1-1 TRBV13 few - CASSFGRNTEAFF TGTGCCAGCAGCTTCGGGAGGAACACTGAAGCTTTCTTT
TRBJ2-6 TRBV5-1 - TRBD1 CASSSGTGAPGANVLTF TGCGCCAGCAGTTCCGGGACAGGGGCCCCTGGGGCCAACGTCCTGACTTTC
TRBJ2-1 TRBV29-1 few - CSAPSTSLHEQFF TGCAGCGCACCCAGTACTAGCTTGCATGAGCAGTTCTTC
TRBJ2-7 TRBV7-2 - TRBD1 CASSLALGQGPYEQYF TGTGCCAGCAGCTTAGCTCTCGGACAGGGACCTTACGAGCAGTACTTC
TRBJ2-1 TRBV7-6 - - CASSPLPPSYNEQFF TGTGCCAGCAGCCCGCTCCCCCCCTCCTACAATGAGCAGTTCTTC
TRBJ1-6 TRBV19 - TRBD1 CASSGDGQGLNSPLHF TGTGCCAGTAGTGGTGACGGACAGGGCCTGAATTCACCCCTCCACTTT
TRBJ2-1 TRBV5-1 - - CASSLSGTSYNEQFF TGCGCCAGCAGCTTGAGCGGAACCTCCTACAATGAGCAGTTCTTC
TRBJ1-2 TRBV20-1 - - CSAPGGRGYTF TGCAGTGCGCCGGGGGGTCGGGGCTACACCTTC
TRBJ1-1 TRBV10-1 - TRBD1 CASSEQGDTEAFF TGCGCCAGCAGTGAACAGGGGGACACTGAAGCTTTCTTT
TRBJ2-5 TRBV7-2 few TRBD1 CASSKDRGETQYF TGTGCCAGCAGTAAAGACAGGGGAGAGACCCAGTACTTC
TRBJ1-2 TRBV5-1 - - CASSLGAVDYGYTF TGCGCCAGCAGCTTGGGGGCAGTAGACTATGGCTACACCTTC
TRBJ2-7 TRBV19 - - CASSAGTGDYEQYF TGTGCCAGTAGTGCGGGGACGGGCGACTACGAGCAGTACTTC
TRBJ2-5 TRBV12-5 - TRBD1 CASGLVLGQEVTQYF TGTGCTAGTGGTTTGGTCTTGGGACAGGAAGTGACCCAGTACTTC
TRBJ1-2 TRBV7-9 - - CASSRSFEQLNYGYTF TGTGCCAGCAGCAGGTCTTTTGAGCAGCTTAACTATGGCTACACCTTC
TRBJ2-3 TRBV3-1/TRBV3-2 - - CASSPRTAKGDTQYF TGTGCCAGCAGCCCTAGGACAGCAAAAGGGGATACGCAGTATTTT
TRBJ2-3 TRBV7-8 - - CASSLAPSAQSTDTQYF TGTGCCAGCAGCTTAGCGCCGTCAGCCCAGAGCACAGATACGCAGTATTTT
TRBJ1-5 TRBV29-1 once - CSVRTESNQPQHF TGCAGCGTTCGGACAGAGAGCAATCAGCCCCAGCATTTT
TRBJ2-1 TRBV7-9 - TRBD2 CASSLTSFSGSDNEQFF TGTGCCAGCAGCCTAACCTCATTTAGCGGGAGCGACAATGAGCAGTTCTTC
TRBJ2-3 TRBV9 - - CASRGVATDTQYF TGTGCCAGCAGGGGGGTGGCCACAGATACGCAGTATTTT
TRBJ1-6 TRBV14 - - CASSQGGDIELFPLHF TGTGCCAGCAGCCAAGGCGGGGACATCGAACTCTTTCCCCTCCACTTT
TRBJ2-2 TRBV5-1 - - CASSFWGLEAGELFF TGCGCCAGCAGCTTTTGGGGGCTTGAGGCCGGGGAGCTGTTTTTT
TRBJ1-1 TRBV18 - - CASSPPSYRNTEAFF TGTGCCAGCTCACCACCGAGTTATCGTAACACTGAAGCTTTCTTT
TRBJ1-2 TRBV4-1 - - CASSQPQRGSNYGYTF TGCGCCAGCAGCCAACCCCAGCGAGGATCTAACTATGGCTACACCTTC
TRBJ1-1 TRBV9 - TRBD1 CASSVGGGGNTEAFF TGTGCCAGCAGCGTAGGAGGGGGCGGGAACACTGAAGCTTTCTTT